This T cell receptor (beta chain) derives from a study of blood T cell repertoires in COVID-19 (dated by TCRdb to 2020 to 2022). For context, the study as a whole: Samples from collaborators originated in the United States, Italy and Spain and spanned both the acute and convalescent phases of COVID-19. The prospective study material was composed of cDNA or gDNA derived from T cells, B-cell-depleted T cells, or PBMCs. Samples were obtained from the ongoing ImmuneRACE study (first 160 participants) and from 950 to 1,500 subjects provided by 6 global collaborators. Where available, HLA class I and class II types were taken from metadata supplied by the sample provider and were not determined by assay-based typing. Subjects who had been exposed to COVID-19, were actively infected with it, or had recovered from it provided the deeply sampled blood TCRbeta repertoires that made up the dataset. The repertoires were released in a freely available public database meant as a resource for research on the immune response to SARS-CoV-2. A de-identified subject ID, COVID-19 status, age in years and sex were almost always included in the sample metadata. Study-level results and caveats: How much clinical and demographic metadata was included differed by source and by participant, and the metadata was provided uncurated.

TCRbeta CDR3 regions were amplified from genomic DNA by means of the immunoSEQ Assay, a bias-controlled multiplex PCR. The authors processed their data as follows. The number of nucleated cells in each sample was estimated by amplification of reference gene primers within the assay. Sequence reads were collapsed and filtered to measure the absolute abundance of every unique TCRbeta CDR3 rearrangement. For each sample, productive Simpson clonality was calculated as the square root of Simpson's diversity index across productive rearrangements. Here the immuneACCESS table is served through TCRdb, limited to in-frame sequences with V and J called. Missing clones are a known gap in these copies; in checked studies unresolved V genes cover under half, and the rest lacks a known reason. The DNA gave D and trimming, while V, J and clone size come from that table. Recorded for this sample are some 190,000 clones; more than 70% of them occurred a single time. The ten largest clones represent around 8% of the sample.

Each collaborating institution followed its own protocols to collect whole blood in K2EDTA tubes. For TCRbeta analysis, collaborator samples were shipped as frozen whole blood, as isolated PBMCs, or as DNA extracted from either sample type. On this clone itself: No cognate antigen has been identified for it. No base quality values were provided; no much bigger clone lies one nucleotide off.

The sequence derives from a woman aged 60 to 75 with acute or convalescent COVID-19. Sample: peripheral blood.

The nucleotides are TGTGCCTGCGGACAGGACCTCACCACTGAAGCTTTCTTT. Its coded protein is CACGQDLTTEAFF. The chain was built from TRBV6-5 and TRBJ1-1; 7 central bases correspond to TRBD1. From the cysteine up to the phenylalanine, the CDR3 has a length of 13 residues. This entry keeps only the CDR3 DNA: 39 bases, framed from base 1. Trimming removed 11 bases from V and 4 bases from J; the gene matches leave 10 bases unexplained. The germline V gene sets CDR1 to MNHEY and CDR2 to SVGAGI.